In its sample, the clone carrying this T cell receptor (beta chain) was seen many times. Produced via immunoSEQ multiplex PCR; TCRdb's table is partial and in-frame only. The table shows hundreds of thousands of clones, with 75% to 90% occurring only once. These data come from a study of blood T cell repertoires in COVID-19. This CDR3 region has 15 residues. Trimming cost V 8 bases and J 2 bases, with 17 bases left between them. In germline, CDR1 is LNHDA, CDR2 SQIVND (reference sequence). Sample: PBMCs or T cells enriched from blood (not recorded which). The sequence derives from a man aged 30-40 years who had recovered from COVID-19. This rearrangement joins TRBV19 to TRBJ2-3; D is perhaps TRBD1 (6 bases). CDR3 in DNA: TGTGCCAGTGCTACCGGACAGACCCTCACAGATACGCAGTATTTT. It translates to CASATGQTLTDTQYF.